This is a list of T cell receptor beta chains from one sample in a study of shared clonotypes between healthy human individuals. The method was immunoSEQ multiplex PCR; TCRdb's version includes in-frame clones alone and lacks a portion of them. The table includes over 1.5 million clones, around 98% detected once. Sequenced input: naive CD4+ T cells sorted from blood. These receptors all stem from a man in his thirties or forties in good health. Each CDR3 is given with its conserved first and last residue. D genes are given only for firm matches. Some rows have no size entry. The others give once, few or many, or a class for an expanded clone.

clone size: NA; D gene: NA; V gene: TRBV2; J gene: TRBJ2-7; CDR3 DNA: TGTGCCAGCAGTGGGAGGCCCCAGGCCCCCTACGAGCAGTACTTC; CDR3 protein: CASSGRPQAPYEQYF
clone size: NA; D gene: TRBD2; V gene: TRBV10-3; J gene: TRBJ2-7; CDR3 DNA: TGTGCCATCAGTGAGTATACTAGCGGGAGCTACGAGCAGTACTTC; CDR3 protein: CAISEYTSGSYEQYF
clone size: NA; D gene: TRBD1; V gene: TRBV4-3; J gene: TRBJ2-3; CDR3 DNA: TGCGCCAGCAGCCAAGGAGGGACAGGGGATACGCAGTATTTT; CDR3 protein: CASSQGGTGDTQYF
clone size: NA; D gene: NA; V gene: TRBV9; J gene: TRBJ2-7; CDR3 DNA: TGTGCCAGCAGCGTAGGGGCAGGGGCCTACGAGCAGTACTTC; CDR3 protein: CASSVGAGAYEQYF
clone size: NA; D gene: NA; V gene: TRBV18; J gene: TRBJ2-3; CDR3 DNA: TGTGCCAGCTCACCACGGCTGAGCACAGATACGCAGTATTTT; CDR3 protein: CASSPRLSTDTQYF
clone size: NA; D gene: TRBD2; V gene: TRBV7-2; J gene: TRBJ2-1; CDR3 DNA: TGTGCCAGCAGCTCGGAGGGGACTAGCGCGTATGAGCAGTTCTTC; CDR3 protein: CASSSEGTSAYEQFF
clone size: NA; D gene: NA; V gene: TRBV4-3; J gene: TRBJ2-3; CDR3 DNA: TGCGCCAGCAGCCAAGACTGGGGGAGGCCAGATACGCAGTATTTT; CDR3 protein: CASSQDWGRPDTQYF
clone size: NA; D gene: TRBD1; V gene: TRBV12-5; J gene: TRBJ2-7; CDR3 DNA: TGTGCTAGTGGTTGGCCCCGCAGGGGGAACTCCTACGAGCAGTACTTC; CDR3 protein: CASGWPRRGNSYEQYF
clone size: once; D gene: NA; V gene: TRBV2; J gene: TRBJ2-7; CDR3 DNA: TGTGCCAGCAGTGAAGAAATTACAGGCCCGTCCTACGAGCAGTACTTC; CDR3 protein: CASSEEITGPSYEQYF
clone size: NA; D gene: NA; V gene: TRBV10-3; J gene: TRBJ2-3; CDR3 DNA: TGTGCCACCCTAGCGGGACAGGGCACAGATACGCAGTATTTT; CDR3 protein: CATLAGQGTDTQYF
clone size: NA; D gene: NA; V gene: TRBV18; J gene: TRBJ2-7; CDR3 DNA: TGTGCCAGCTCGGACAGTCCCTACGAGCAGTACTTC; CDR3 protein: CASSDSPYEQYF
clone size: NA; D gene: NA; V gene: TRBV25-1; J gene: TRBJ2-1; CDR3 DNA: TGTGCCAGCAGTCCTTCTAATCTAGTCGGCAATGAGCAGTTCTTC; CDR3 protein: CASSPSNLVGNEQFF
clone size: NA; D gene: TRBD1; V gene: TRBV6-5; J gene: TRBJ1-3; CDR3 DNA: TGTGCCAGCAGTAGACAGGGGGCGGTTGGAAACACCATATATTTT; CDR3 protein: CASSRQGAVGNTIYF
clone size: NA; D gene: TRBD2; V gene: TRBV28; J gene: TRBJ2-7; CDR3 DNA: TGTGCCAGCAGTTTAGCGGGAGTGACCTACGAGCAGTACTTC; CDR3 protein: CASSLAGVTYEQYF
clone size: NA; D gene: NA; V gene: TRBV5-5; J gene: TRBJ2-1; CDR3 DNA: TGTGCCAGCAGCACCCGGCCATACAATGAGCAGTTCTTC; CDR3 protein: CASSTRPYNEQFF
clone size: NA; D gene: TRBD1; V gene: TRBV18; J gene: TRBJ2-1; CDR3 DNA: TGTGCCAGCTCACCTACAGGGGGCTGGGACAATGAGCAGTTCTTC; CDR3 protein: CASSPTGGWDNEQFF
clone size: NA; D gene: TRBD1; V gene: TRBV5-4; J gene: TRBJ2-3; CDR3 DNA: TGTGCCAGCAGCGGGGGACAGGAATTAACAGATACGCAGTATTTT; CDR3 protein: CASSGGQELTDTQYF
clone size: NA; D gene: NA; V gene: TRBV6-5; J gene: TRBJ2-3; CDR3 DNA: TGTGCCAGCAGACCAGACCGCACAGATACGCAGTATTTT; CDR3 protein: CASRPDRTDTQYF
clone size: once; D gene: TRBD2; V gene: TRBV30; J gene: TRBJ2-5; CDR3 DNA: TGTGCCTGGGATGGACTAGCGGAGACCCAGTACTTC; CDR3 protein: CAWDGLAETQYF
clone size: NA; D gene: NA; V gene: TRBV2; J gene: TRBJ2-7; CDR3 DNA: TGTGCCAGCATTAGTAGCGGCTCCTACGAGCAGTACTTC; CDR3 protein: CASISSGSYEQYF
clone size: NA; D gene: TRBD1; V gene: TRBV4-2; J gene: TRBJ2-3; CDR3 DNA: TGTGCCAGCAGCCCTTGGCGGACAGGGGGCCCAGATACGCAGTATTTT; CDR3 protein: CASSPWRTGGPDTQYF
clone size: NA; D gene: TRBD1; V gene: TRBV28; J gene: TRBJ1-2; CDR3 DNA: TGTGCCGGTCAAGGGACAGGGAACTATGGCTACACCTTC; CDR3 protein: CAGQGTGNYGYTF
clone size: NA; D gene: NA; V gene: TRBV5-1; J gene: TRBJ1-1; CDR3 DNA: TGCGCCAGCAGCTTGGAGGGCACGCTGAACACTGAAGCTTTCTTT; CDR3 protein: CASSLEGTLNTEAFF
clone size: NA; D gene: NA; V gene: TRBV5-6; J gene: TRBJ1-3; CDR3 DNA: TGTGCCAGCAGCTTGACAGATGGAAACACCATATATTTT; CDR3 protein: CASSLTDGNTIYF
clone size: once; D gene: TRBD2; V gene: TRBV5-3; J gene: TRBJ2-3; CDR3 DNA: TGTGCCAGAAGCTTGAGTCTGGCGGGAGGTAGCACAGATACGCAGTATTTT; CDR3 protein: CARSLSLAGGSTDTQYF
clone size: NA; D gene: TRBD2; V gene: TRBV28; J gene: TRBJ2-7; CDR3 DNA: TGTGCCATCCTGAGCCGGGATTTAGCGGGACGGAGCTCCTACGAGCAGTACTTC; CDR3 protein: CAILSRDLAGRSSYEQYF
clone size: NA; D gene: NA; V gene: TRBV19; J gene: TRBJ2-1; CDR3 DNA: TGTGCCAGTAGGGACCGGTACAATGAGCAGTTCTTC; CDR3 protein: CASRDRYNEQFF
clone size: NA; D gene: TRBD1; V gene: TRBV29-1; J gene: TRBJ2-1; CDR3 DNA: TGCAGCGTTGACGGTGACAGGGAGTTTGAGCAGTTCTTC; CDR3 protein: CSVDGDREFEQFF
clone size: NA; D gene: NA; V gene: TRBV27; J gene: TRBJ2-6; CDR3 DNA: TGTGCCAGCAACGCGTTTACGGGGGCCAACGTCCTGACTTTC; CDR3 protein: CASNAFTGANVLTF